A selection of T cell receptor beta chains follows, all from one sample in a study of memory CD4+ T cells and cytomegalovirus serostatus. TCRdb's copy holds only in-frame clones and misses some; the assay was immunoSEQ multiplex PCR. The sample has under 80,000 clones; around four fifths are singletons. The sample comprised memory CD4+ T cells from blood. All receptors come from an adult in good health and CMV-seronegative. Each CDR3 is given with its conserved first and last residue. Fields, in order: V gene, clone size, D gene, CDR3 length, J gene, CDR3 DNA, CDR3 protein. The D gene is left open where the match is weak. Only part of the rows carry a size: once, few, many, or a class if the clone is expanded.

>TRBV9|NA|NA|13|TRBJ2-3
TGTGCCAGCAGCGTGGGGACCACAGATACGCAGTATTTT
CASSVGTTDTQYF
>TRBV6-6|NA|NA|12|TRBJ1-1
TGTGCCAGCAGCCACGGGACGGCTGAAGCTTTCTTT
CASSHGTAEAFF
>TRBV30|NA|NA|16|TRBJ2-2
TGTGCCTGGAGTGTGAGGATAGCGGTGAACACCGGGGAGCTGTTTTTT
CAWSVRIAVNTGELFF
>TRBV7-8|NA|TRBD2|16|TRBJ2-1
TGTGCCAGCAGCTTAGGGCGACTAGCGGGAGGGGGTGAGCAGTTCTTC
CASSLGRLAGGGEQFF
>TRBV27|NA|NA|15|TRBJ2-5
TGTGCCAGCAGTTTAGTTAGGGGGGGCCAGGAGACCCAGTACTTC
CASSLVRGGQETQYF
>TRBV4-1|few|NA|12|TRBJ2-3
TGCGCCAGCAGCCAAGATACAGATACGCAGTATTTT
CASSQDTDTQYF
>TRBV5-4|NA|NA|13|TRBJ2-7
TGTGCCAGCAGGTTGTTTGGCACCCTCGAGCAGTACTTC
CASRLFGTLEQYF
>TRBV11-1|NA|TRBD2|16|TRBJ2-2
TGTGCCAGCAGCTTAGTATCGACTAGCATTCCCGGGGAGCTGTTTTTT
CASSLVSTSIPGELFF
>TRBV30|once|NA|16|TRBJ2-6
TGTGCCTGGAGTCTCGCGGGGCGAACCGGGGCCAACGTCCTGACTTTC
CAWSLAGRTGANVLTF
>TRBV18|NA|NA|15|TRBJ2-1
TGTGCCAGCCCCCCCAGGCCCGGCTCCTACAATGAGCAGTTCTTC
CASPPRPGSYNEQFF
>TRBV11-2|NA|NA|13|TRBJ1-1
TGTGCCAGCAGCTTAAAGCGGAACACTGAAGCTTTCTTT
CASSLKRNTEAFF
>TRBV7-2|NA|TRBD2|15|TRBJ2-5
TGTGCCAGCAGCTTAGGACTAGCGGGAGTCGAGACCCAGTACTTC
CASSLGLAGVETQYF
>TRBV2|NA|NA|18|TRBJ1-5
TGTGCCAGCACCGAGGGGACTTCGCGACGGTATAGCAATCAGCCCCAGCATTTT
CASTEGTSRRYSNQPQHF
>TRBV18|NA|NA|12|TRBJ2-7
TGTGCCAGCTCCACCTCCGACGGGGAGCAGTACTTC
CASSTSDGEQYF
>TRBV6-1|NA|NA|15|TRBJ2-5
TGTGCCAGCAGTGACTCCGTGGTAGTACAAGAGACCCAGTACTTC
CASSDSVVVQETQYF
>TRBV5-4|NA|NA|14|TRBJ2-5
TGTGCCAGCAGCCCCAGGCTCGGACAAGAGACCCAGTACTTC
CASSPRLGQETQYF
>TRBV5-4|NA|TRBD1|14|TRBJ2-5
TGTGCCAGCAGCTTTGACAGGGGGAGGGAGACCCAGTACTTC
CASSFDRGRETQYF
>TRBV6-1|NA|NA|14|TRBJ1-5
TGTGCCAGCAGACAGGGTATGAGCAATCAGCCCCAGCATTTT
CASRQGMSNQPQHF
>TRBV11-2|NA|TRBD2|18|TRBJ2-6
TGTGCCAGCAGCTCAAGACTAGCGGGAGGGTCTGGGGCCAACGTCCTGACTTTC
CASSSRLAGGSGANVLTF
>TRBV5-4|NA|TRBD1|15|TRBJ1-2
TGTGCCAGCAGCTTGGATCGACAGGGTATAGGTGGCTACACCTTC
CASSLDRQGIGGYTF
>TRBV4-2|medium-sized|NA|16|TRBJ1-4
TGTGCCAGCAGCCAGGGGGTGCTGGCAACTAATGAAAAACTGTTTTTT
CASSQGVLATNEKLFF
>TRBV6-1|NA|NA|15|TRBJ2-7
TGTGCCAGCAGTGAAGCGAGGAGGGGGAGTAGCGAGCAGTACTTC
CASSEARRGSSEQYF
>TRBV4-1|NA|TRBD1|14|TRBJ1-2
TGCGCCAGCAGCTCCCGAGTAAGGGGGCCTGGCTACACCTTC
CASSSRVRGPGYTF
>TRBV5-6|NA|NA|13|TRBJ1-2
TGTGCCAGCAGCTTCGGAGGGCCCTATGGCTACACCTTC
CASSFGGPYGYTF
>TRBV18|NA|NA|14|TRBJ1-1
TGTGCCAGCTCACCGAGGAGGGAGGCGACTGAAGCTTTCTTT
CASSPRREATEAFF
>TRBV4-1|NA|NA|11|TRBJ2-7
TGCGCCAGCGCTCAGGGTCGCGAGCAGTACTTC
CASAQGREQYF
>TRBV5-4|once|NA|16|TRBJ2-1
TGTGCCTTCCGTCAGGTAAGGAGTTGGGGTACTGATGAGCAGTTCTTC
CAFRQVRSWGTDEQFF
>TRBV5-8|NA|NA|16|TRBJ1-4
TGTGCCAGCAGCAGGGGACGAGCAGCAACTAATGAAAAACTGTTTTTT
CASSRGRAATNEKLFF
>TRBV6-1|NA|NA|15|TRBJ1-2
TGTGCCAGCAGTGAAGGGCCGACCTCTTTCTATGGCTACACCTTC
CASSEGPTSFYGYTF
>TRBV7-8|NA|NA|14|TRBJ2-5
TGTGCCAGCAGCTTACGGGGGTGGCAAGAGACCCAGTACTTC
CASSLRGWQETQYF
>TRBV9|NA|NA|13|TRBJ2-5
TGTGCCAGCAGCGTGCAGGGGAGGGAGACCCAGTACTTC
CASSVQGRETQYF
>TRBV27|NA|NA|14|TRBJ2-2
TGTGCCAGCAGTTTAAACATGGGCACCGGGGAGCTGTTTTTT
CASSLNMGTGELFF
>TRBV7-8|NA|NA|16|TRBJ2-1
TGTGCCAGCAGCTTAGCGGCAGGTCTCTCCTACAATGAGCAGTTCTTC
CASSLAAGLSYNEQFF
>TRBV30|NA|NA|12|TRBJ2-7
TGTGCCTGGAGTGTAACAGGCTACGAGCAGTACTTC
CAWSVTGYEQYF
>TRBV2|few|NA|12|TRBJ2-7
TGTGCCAGCAACCGGGAAAGAGGGGAGCAGTACTTC
CASNRERGEQYF